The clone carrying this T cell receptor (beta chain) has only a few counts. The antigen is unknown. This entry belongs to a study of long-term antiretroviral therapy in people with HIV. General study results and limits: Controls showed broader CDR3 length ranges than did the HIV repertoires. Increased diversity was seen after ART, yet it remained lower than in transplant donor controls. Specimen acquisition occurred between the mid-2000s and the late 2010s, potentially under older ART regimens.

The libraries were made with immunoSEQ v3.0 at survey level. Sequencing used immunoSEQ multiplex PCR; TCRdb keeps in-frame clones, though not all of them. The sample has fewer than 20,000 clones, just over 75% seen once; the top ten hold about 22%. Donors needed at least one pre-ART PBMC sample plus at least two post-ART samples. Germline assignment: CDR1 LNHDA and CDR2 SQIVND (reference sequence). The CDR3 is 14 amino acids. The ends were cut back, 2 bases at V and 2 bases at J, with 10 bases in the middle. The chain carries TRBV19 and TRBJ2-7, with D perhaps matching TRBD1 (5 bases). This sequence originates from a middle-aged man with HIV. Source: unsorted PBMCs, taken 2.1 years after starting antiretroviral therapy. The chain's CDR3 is CASSISLGAYEQYF. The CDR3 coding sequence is TGTGCCAGTAGTATAAGCCTAGGGGCCTACGAGCAGTACTTC. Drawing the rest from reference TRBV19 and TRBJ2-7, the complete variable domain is DGGITQSPKYLFRKEGQNVTLSCEQNLNHDAMYWYRQDPGQGLRLIYYSQIVNDFQKGDIAEGYSVSREKKESFPLTVTSAQKNPTAFYLCASSISLGAYEQYFGPGTRLTVT.